Reported below is one T cell receptor beta chain. TCRdb reprocessed the 5' RACE reads and reports one entry per CDR3 protein, with no DNA. This repertoire includes about 450,000 distinct CDR3 sequences. The data were taken from a study of monozygotic twins with inflammatory bowel disease. The CDR3 has 16 residues. Germline CDR1 is DFQATT and CDR2 is SNEGSKA (reference sequence). No T cells were sorted before total RNA was taken from whole blood. The TCR originated in a human donor with ulcerative colitis or Crohn's disease, or a healthy co-twin of an affected twin (not recorded which). The sequenced sample consisted of blood. The rearrangement uses TRBV20-1 and TRBJ2-7; TCRdb returns TRBD2, unconfirmable since there is no DNA. The CDR3 here is CSAEKGPGTSAYEQYF.